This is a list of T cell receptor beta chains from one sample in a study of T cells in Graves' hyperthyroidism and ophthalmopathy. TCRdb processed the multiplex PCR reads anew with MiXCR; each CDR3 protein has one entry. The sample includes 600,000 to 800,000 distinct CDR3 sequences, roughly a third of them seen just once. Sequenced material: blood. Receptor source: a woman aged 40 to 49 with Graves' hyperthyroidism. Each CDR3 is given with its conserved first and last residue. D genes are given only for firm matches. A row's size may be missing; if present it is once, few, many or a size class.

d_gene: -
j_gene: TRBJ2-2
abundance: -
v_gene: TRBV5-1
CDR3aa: CASSQGNYPNTGELFF
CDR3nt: TGCGCCAGCAGCCAAGGTAACTACCCGAACACCGGGGAGCTGTTTTTT

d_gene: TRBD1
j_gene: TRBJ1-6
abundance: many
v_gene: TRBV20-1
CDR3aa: CSAPTGDRSYNSPLHF
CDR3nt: TGCAGTGCTCCCACAGGGGATCGTTCCTATAATTCACCCCTCCACTTT

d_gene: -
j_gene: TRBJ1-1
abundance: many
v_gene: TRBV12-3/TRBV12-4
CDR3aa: CASSYKNTEAFF
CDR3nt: TGTGCCAGCAGTTACAAGAACACTGAAGCTTTCTTT

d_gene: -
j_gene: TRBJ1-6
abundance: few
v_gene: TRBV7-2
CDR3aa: CASRLGGGPSPLHF
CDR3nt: TGTGCCAGCAGGCTCGGGGGTGGTCCGTCACCCCTCCACTTT

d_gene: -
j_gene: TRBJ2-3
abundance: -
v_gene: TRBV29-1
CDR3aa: CSVDRTDTQYF
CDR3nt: TGCAGCGTTGACCGCACAGATACGCAGTATTTT

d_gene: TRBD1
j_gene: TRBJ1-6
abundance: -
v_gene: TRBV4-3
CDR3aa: CASSFQRVTGADSPLHF
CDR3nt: TGCGCCAGCAGCTTTCAGCGGGTGACAGGGGCGGATTCACCCCTCCACTTT

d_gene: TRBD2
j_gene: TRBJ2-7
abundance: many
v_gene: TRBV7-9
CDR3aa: CASGLVLYEQYF
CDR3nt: TGTGCCAGCGGACTAGTCCTCTACGAGCAGTACTTC

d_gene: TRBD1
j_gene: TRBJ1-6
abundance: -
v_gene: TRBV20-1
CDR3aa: CSARTGANSPLHF
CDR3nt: TGCAGTGCTAGGACAGGGGCTAATTCACCCCTCCACTTT

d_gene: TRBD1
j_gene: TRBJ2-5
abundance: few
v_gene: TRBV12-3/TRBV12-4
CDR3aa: CASRPQGAQETQYF
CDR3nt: TGTGCCAGCAGGCCACAGGGGGCCCAAGAGACCCAGTACTTC

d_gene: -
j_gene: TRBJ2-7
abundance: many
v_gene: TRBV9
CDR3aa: CASSVDTGRGEQYF
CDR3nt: TGTGCCAGCAGCGTAGATACAGGGCGTGGCGAGCAGTACTTC

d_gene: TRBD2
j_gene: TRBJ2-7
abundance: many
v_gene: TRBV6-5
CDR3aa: CASSLLTSGTRGEQYF
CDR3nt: TGTGCCAGCAGCCTCCTGACTAGCGGGACCCGGGGCGAGCAGTACTTC

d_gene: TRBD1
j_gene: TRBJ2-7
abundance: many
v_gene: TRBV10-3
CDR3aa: CAILRDRGGEQYF
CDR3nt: TGTGCCATCCTCCGGGACAGGGGAGGCGAGCAGTACTTC

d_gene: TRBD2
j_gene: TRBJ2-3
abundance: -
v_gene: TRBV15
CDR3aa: CATSSLGTSGALNTQYF
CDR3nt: TGTGCCACCAGCAGCTTGGGGACTAGCGGAGCCCTTAATACGCAGTATTTT

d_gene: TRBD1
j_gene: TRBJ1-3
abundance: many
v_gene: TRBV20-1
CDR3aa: CSASTQGANVGNTIYF
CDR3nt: TGCAGTGCTAGCACACAGGGGGCGAATGTGGGAAACACCATATATTTT

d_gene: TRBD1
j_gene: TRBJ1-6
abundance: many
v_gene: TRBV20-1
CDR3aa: CSARGETRPSTGVYSPLHF
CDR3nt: TGCAGTGCTAGAGGGGAGACAAGACCATCGACAGGGGTTTACTCACCCCTCCACTTT

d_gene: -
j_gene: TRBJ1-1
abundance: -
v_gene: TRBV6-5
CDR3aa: CASRYLQGNTEAFF
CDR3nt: TGTGCCAGCAGGTATCTACAGGGGAACACTGAAGCTTTCTTT

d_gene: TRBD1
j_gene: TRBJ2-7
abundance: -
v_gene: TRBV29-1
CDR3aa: CSVEARQGFSYEQYF
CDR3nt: TGCAGCGTTGAGGCGCGACAGGGGTTCTCCTACGAGCAGTACTTC

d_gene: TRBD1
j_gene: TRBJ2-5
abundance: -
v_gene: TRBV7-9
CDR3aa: CASSTYEGAETQYF
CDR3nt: TGTGCCAGCAGCACTTATGAGGGGGCTGAGACCCAGTACTTC

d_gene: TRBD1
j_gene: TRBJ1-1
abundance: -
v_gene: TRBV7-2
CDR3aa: CASSLDVGTGGTEAFF
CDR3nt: TGTGCCAGCAGCTTAGATGTCGGGACAGGGGGTACTGAAGCTTTCTTT

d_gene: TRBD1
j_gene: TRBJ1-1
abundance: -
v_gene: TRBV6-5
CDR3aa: CASSYGTGGLTEAFF
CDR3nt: TGTGCCAGCAGTTACGGTACAGGGGGCCTCACTGAAGCTTTCTTT

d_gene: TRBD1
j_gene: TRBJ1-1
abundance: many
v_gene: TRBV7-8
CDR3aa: CASSSGTGGNEAFF
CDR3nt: TGTGCCAGCAGCTCCGGGACAGGAGGCAATGAAGCTTTCTTT

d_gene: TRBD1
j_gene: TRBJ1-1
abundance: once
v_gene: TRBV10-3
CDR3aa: CATGGQGVTEAFF
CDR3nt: TGTGCCACGGGGGGACAGGGGGTCACTGAAGCTTTCTTT

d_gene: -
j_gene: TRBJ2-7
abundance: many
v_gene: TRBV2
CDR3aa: CASRVVLYEQYF
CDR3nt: TGTGCCAGCAGGGTGGTACTGTACGAGCAGTACTTC

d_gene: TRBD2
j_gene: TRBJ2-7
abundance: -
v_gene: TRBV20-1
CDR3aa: CSASLAREGDEQYF
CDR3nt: TGCAGTGCTAGTCTAGCCAGGGAGGGTGACGAGCAGTACTTC

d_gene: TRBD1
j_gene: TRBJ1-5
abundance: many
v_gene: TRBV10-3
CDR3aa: CAISVGQGEHQPQHF
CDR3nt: TGTGCCATCAGTGTGGGACAGGGGGAACATCAGCCCCAGCATTTT

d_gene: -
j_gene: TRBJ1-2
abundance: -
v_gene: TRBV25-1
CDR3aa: CASADSQNYGYTF
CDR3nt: TGTGCCAGCGCGGACAGCCAGAACTATGGCTACACCTTC

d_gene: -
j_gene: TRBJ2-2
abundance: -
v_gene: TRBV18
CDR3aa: CASSVTNTGELFF
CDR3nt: TGTGCCAGCTCAGTAACGAACACCGGGGAGCTGTTTTTT

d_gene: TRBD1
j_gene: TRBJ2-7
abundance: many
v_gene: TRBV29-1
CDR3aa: CSVERSLRQGKYEQYF
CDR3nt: TGCAGCGTTGAACGGAGTTTGAGACAGGGAAAATACGAGCAGTACTTC

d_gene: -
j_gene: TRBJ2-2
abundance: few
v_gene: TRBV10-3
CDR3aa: CAIRELRGSNTGELFF
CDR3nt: TGTGCCATCAGGGAACTCAGGGGTTCGAACACCGGGGAGCTGTTTTTT

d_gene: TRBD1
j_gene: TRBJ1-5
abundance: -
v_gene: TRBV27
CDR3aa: CASTRGQGSNQPQHF
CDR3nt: TGTGCCAGCACCCGGGGACAGGGAAGCAATCAGCCCCAGCATTTT

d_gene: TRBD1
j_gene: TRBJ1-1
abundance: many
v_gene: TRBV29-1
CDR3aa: CSVGTGMNTEAFF
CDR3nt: TGCAGCGTTGGGACAGGCATGAACACTGAAGCTTTCTTT

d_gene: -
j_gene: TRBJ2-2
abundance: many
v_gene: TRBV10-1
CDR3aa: CASSDGGGELFF
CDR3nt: TGCGCCAGCTCGGACGGAGGCGGGGAGCTGTTTTTT

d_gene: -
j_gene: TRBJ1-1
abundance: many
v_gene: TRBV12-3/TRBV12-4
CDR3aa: CASSGYRANTEAFF
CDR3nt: TGTGCCAGCAGTGGGTACAGGGCGAACACTGAAGCTTTCTTT

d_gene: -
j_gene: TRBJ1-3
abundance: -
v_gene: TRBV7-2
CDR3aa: CASSLFRTASGNTIYF
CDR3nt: TGTGCCAGCAGCTTATTCAGAACAGCCTCTGGAAACACCATATATTTT

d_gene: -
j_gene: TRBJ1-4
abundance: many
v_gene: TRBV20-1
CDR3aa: CSARDSEKLFF
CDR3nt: TGCAGTGCTAGAGACAGCGAAAAACTGTTTTTT

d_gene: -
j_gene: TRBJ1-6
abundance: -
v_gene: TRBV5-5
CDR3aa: CASSFYSGVGNSPLHF
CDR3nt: TGTGCCAGCAGCTTTTATTCAGGGGTTGGTAATTCACCCCTCCACTTT

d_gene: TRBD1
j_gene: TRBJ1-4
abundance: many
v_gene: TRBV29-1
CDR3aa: CSVDPGQGEKLFF
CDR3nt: TGCAGCGTGGACCCGGGACAGGGTGAAAAACTGTTTTTT

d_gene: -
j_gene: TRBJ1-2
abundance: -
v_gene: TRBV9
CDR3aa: CASSSRRGYGYTF
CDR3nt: TGTGCCAGCAGCTCCCGGAGGGGATATGGCTACACCTTC

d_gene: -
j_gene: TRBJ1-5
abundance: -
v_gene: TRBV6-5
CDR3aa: CAVRYTGGRQPQHF
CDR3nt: TGTGCCGTCAGGTATACAGGAGGACGGCAGCCCCAGCATTTT

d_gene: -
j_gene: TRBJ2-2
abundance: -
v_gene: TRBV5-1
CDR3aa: CASSQWTAANTGELFF
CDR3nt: TGCGCCAGCAGCCAGTGGACAGCGGCGAACACCGGGGAGCTGTTTTTT

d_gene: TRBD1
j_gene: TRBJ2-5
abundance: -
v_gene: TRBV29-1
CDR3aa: CSPTDRKETQYF
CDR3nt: TGCAGCCCAACGGACAGGAAAGAGACCCAGTACTTC

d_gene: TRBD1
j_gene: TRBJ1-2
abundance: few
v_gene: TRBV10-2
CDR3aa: CASSESGGLQGPNYGYTF
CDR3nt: TGCGCCAGCAGTGAGTCAGGGGGCCTTCAAGGTCCTAACTATGGCTACACCTTC

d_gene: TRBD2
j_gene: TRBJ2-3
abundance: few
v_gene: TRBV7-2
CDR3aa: CASSTGLAGADTQYF
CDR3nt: TGTGCCAGCAGCACCGGACTAGCGGGAGCAGATACGCAGTATTTT

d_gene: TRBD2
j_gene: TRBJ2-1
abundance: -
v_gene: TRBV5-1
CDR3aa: CASSLSGVSGEQFF
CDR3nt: TGCGCCAGCAGCTTGAGCGGGGTCTCGGGCGAGCAGTTCTTC

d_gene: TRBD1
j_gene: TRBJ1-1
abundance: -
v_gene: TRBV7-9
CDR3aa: CASSLVGTGSTEAFF
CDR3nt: TGTGCCAGCAGCTTAGTGGGGACAGGGTCGACTGAAGCTTTCTTT

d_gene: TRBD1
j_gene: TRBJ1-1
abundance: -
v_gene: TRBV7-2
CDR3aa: CASSPDRGRNTEAFF
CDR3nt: TGTGCCAGCAGCCCCGACAGGGGGCGGAACACTGAAGCTTTCTTT

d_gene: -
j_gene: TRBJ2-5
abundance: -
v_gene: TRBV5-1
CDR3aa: CASSFAEFQETQYF
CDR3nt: TGCGCCAGCAGCTTTGCGGAGTTCCAAGAGACCCAGTACTTC

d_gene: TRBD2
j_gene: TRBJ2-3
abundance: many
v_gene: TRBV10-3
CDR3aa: CAMSGTSGDTQYF
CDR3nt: TGTGCCATGTCCGGGACTAGCGGTGATACGCAGTATTTT

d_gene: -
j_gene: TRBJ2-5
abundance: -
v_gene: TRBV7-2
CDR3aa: CASGGQETQYF
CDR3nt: TGTGCCAGCGGGGGCCAAGAGACCCAGTACTTC

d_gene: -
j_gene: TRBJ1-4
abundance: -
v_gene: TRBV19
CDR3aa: CANSIDLAALNEKLFF
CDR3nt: TGTGCCAATAGTATAGATCTGGCAGCTTTGAATGAAAAACTGTTTTTT

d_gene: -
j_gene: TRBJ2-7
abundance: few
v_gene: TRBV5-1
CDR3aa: CASSLAVSPYEQYF
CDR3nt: TGCGCCAGCAGCTTGGCCGTTTCTCCCTACGAGCAGTACTTC

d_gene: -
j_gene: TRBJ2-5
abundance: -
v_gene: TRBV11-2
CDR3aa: CASSLGITTWETQYF
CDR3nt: TGTGCCAGCAGCTTAGGGATTACCACATGGGAGACCCAGTACTTC

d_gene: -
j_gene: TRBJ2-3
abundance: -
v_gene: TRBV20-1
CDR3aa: CSARDRRTPGGDTQYF
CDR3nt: TGCAGTGCTAGAGATCGTAGGACTCCAGGTGGAGATACGCAGTATTTT

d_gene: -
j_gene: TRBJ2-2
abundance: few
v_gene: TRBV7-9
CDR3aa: CASSLDANTGELFF
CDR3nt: TGTGCCAGCAGCTTAGACGCGAACACCGGGGAGCTGTTTTTT

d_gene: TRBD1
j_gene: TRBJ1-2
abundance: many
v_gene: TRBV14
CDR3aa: CASSTQGTGYGYTF
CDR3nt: TGTGCCAGCAGCACCCAAGGGACAGGCTATGGCTACACCTTC

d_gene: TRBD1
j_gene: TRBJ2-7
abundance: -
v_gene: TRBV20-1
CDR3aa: CSARPPGQGSYEQYF
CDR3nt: TGCAGTGCTAGACCGCCGGGACAGGGTTCCTACGAGCAGTACTTC

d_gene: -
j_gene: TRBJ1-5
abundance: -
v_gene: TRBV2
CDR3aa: CASMRDGHQPQHF
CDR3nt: TGTGCCAGCATGCGGGACGGACATCAGCCCCAGCATTTT

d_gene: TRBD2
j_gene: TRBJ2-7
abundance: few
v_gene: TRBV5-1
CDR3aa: CASSRGLAGTNSYEQYF
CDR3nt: TGCGCCAGCAGCCGAGGACTAGCGGGGACGAACTCCTACGAGCAGTACTTC

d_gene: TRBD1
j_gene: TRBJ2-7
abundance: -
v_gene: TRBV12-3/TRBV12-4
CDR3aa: CASSYSPGQSEQYF
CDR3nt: TGTGCCAGCAGTTACTCGCCGGGACAGAGCGAGCAGTACTTC

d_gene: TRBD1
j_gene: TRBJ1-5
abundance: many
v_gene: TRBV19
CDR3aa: CASSARQGAEQPQHF
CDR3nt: TGTGCCAGTAGTGCCCGACAGGGGGCGGAACAGCCCCAGCATTTT